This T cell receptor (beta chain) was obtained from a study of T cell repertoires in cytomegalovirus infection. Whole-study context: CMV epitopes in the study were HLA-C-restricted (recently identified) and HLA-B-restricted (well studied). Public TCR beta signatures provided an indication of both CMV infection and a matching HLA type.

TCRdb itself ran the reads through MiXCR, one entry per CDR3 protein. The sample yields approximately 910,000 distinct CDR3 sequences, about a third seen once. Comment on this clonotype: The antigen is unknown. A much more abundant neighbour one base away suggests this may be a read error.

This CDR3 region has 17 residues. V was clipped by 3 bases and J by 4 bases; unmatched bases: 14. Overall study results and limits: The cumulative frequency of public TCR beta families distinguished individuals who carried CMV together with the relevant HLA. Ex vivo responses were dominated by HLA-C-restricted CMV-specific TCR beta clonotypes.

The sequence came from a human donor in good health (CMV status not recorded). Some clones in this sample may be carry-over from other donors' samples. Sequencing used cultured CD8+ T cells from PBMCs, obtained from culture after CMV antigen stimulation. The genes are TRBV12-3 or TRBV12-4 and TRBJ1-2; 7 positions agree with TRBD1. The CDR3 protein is CASSFPQTEQGPYGYTF. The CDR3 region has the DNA TGTGCCAGCAGTTTCCCGCAAACGGAACAGGGGCCCTATGGCTACACCTTC.